The present TCR beta chain was sequenced within a study of T cells in Graves' hyperthyroidism and ophthalmopathy. Study-wide results and limits: From stable hyperthyroidism, ophthalmopathy was separated by a 13 V-J model.

TCR beta CDR3 sequences were amplified from RNA transcripts. The TCR CDR3 first-round RT-PCR relied on the HTBI primer set. MiXCR, applied by TCRdb to the multiplex PCR reads, yields one record per CDR3 protein. The repertoire holds more than 500,000 distinct CDR3 sequences, with about half as singletons. Remarks on this clonotype: Its target is unknown.

Sequencing input: peripheral blood or thyroid tissue (not recorded which). This sequence originates from an adult woman with Graves' disease, either hyperthyroidism or ophthalmopathy (not recorded which).

Here the CDR3 DNA reads TGTGCCAGCCTCATCGACAGGGGATCGAGCTCTGGAAACACCATATATTTT. It codes for CASLIDRGSSSGNTIYF. The chain employs TRBV2 and TRBJ1-3, with 8 bases fitting TRBD1. Germline trimming cut 8 bases from V and 0 bases from J; bases unmatched to any gene: 12. Germline V lookup: CDR1 SNHLY, CDR2 FYNNEI. The CDR3 is 17 amino acids.